This T cell receptor beta chain was identified during a study of cytomegalovirus exposure and HLA in healthy donors. Notes on the study in general: In vitro confirmation showed a few CMV-associated chains to be CMV antigen specific. A later analysis showed HLA-associated TCR beta chains outstripping equally common others in clonal expansion. Among the most significant clusters, several appeared linked to common viral pathogens in a later analysis.

Trimming left V 6 bases short and J 5 bases short, with 23 bases between. CDR1 is MDHEN, CDR2 SYDVKM, per germline. CDR3 length equals 16 residues. The PCR was carried out with 60 Vbeta primers and 13 Jbeta primers. Sequencing was performed with immunoSEQ multiplex PCR; in TCRdb, only in-frame clones are kept and a portion is missing. The top ten hold 1% to 1.5% of the sample, which has approximately 110,000 clones, around 75% seen once. As regards this clone: Antigen unknown.

The V call is TRBV28, the J call TRBJ2-7; maybe TRBD2 (5 bases). Specimen: PBMCs. The sequence was collected from a man aged 35-49 years in good health and CMV-seronegative. DNA for the CDR3: TGTGCCAGCAGCCCACAGAAACGGGAAAGACTGGACGAGCAGTACTTC. Translating it yields CASSPQKRERLDEQYF.